This T cell receptor beta chain was sequenced for a study of CD8 T cells in ankylosing spondylitis. Study findings and constraints: Reported data indicate significant enrichment of disease-linked clones within matched ankylosing spondylitis synovial fluid. Disease-linked clones bore a CD8+ phenotype, appearing relatively rarely in peripheral blood. Prior literature has documented some motif variants in synovial fluid and blood from reactive arthritis. One TCR beta motif, made up of several highly homologous variants, appeared characteristic of ankylosing spondylitis blood.

Molecular-barcoded quantitative 5'-RACE produced these TCR beta libraries. From the 5' RACE reads, TCRdb called clonotypes with MiXCR, one entry per CDR3 protein. The repertoire includes fewer than 550,000 distinct CDR3 sequences, over 4% of them detected once, and around 3.4% sits in the top ten. This clonotype was found many times. Its antigen is not identified. From germline, CDR1 is SGHRS and CDR2 YFSETQ. The CDR3 is 18 amino acids. V lost 4 bases to trimming and J lost 1 base, with 18 bases between them. The chain couples TRBV5-1 to TRBJ2-6, with unresolved D. The sample consisted of blood, either unsorted or a sorted T cell fraction (not recorded which). This TCR was sampled from a male donor with ankylosing spondylitis. CDR3 residues: CASSPRPQLNSGANVLTF. The CDR3 DNA reads TGCGCCAGCAGCCCTCGGCCCCAACTGAATTCTGGGGCCAACGTCCTGACTTTC.